Given below is one T cell receptor beta chain in context. Original data processing: The authors estimated nucleated cell counts from reference gene primer amplification. Sequenced by immunoSEQ multiplex PCR; TCRdb stores in-frame clones only, minus some. The DNA was the basis for D and trimming; V, J and clone size are from that table. Among about 80,000 clones listed, over 80% were seen once. The data are from a study of blood T cell repertoires in COVID-19. Study context: Both acute and convalescent COVID-19 samples were obtained from the United States, Italy and Spain. PBMCs, B-cell-depleted T cells, or T cells provided the cDNA or gDNA that made up the material.

With V trimmed by 3 bases and J by 2 bases, 6 bases remained unmatched. The CDR3 spans 16 residues. In germline, CDR1 is KGHSH, CDR2 LQKENI. Sequencing used peripheral blood. The sequence was obtained from a human donor in a cohort sampled during active COVID-19. The V call is TRBV18, the J call TRBJ2-4; 8 bases fit TRBD1. CDR3 residues: CASSPATGATKNIQYF. The CDR3 DNA is TGTGCCAGCTCACCCGCGACAGGGGCCACCAAAAACATTCAGTACTTC. The whole variable domain, remainder taken from reference TRBV18 and TRBJ2-4, is NAGVMQNPRHLVRRRGQEARLRCSPMKGHSHVYWYRQLPEEGLKFMVYLQKENIIDESGMPKERFSAEFPKEGPSILRIQQVVRGDSAAYFCASSPATGATKNIQYFGAGTRLSVL.